This T cell receptor beta chain was identified during a study of T cells in Graves' hyperthyroidism and ophthalmopathy. Many counts were recorded for this clonotype. Every diagnosis used clinical symptoms, serum thyroxine and TRAb, thyroid ultrasound and orbital computed tomography. Researchers amplified the TCR beta CDR3 regions from RNA transcripts. HTBI primers were employed in a first-round RT-PCR of the TCR CDR3. TCRdb reprocessed the multiplex PCR reads via MiXCR and lists one record per CDR3 protein. The sample shows around 250,000 distinct CDR3 sequences, about 14% of them seen only once. With 5 bases removed from V and 9 bases from J, the gap between germline ends came to 20 bases. Germline V CDR1 and CDR2: MDHEN, SYDVKM. The CDR3 sequence is 15 residues long.

Material for sequencing was blood. This clonotype was sampled from a woman aged 40 to 50 with Graves' hyperthyroidism that later progressed to Graves' ophthalmopathy. V and J are TRBV28 and TRBJ2-1, with D maybe TRBD1 (6 bases). CDR3: CASSRSSSGEGEQFF. CDR3 coding DNA: TGTGCCAGCAGTCGCTCCTCCTCAGGGGAAGGTGAGCAGTTCTTC.